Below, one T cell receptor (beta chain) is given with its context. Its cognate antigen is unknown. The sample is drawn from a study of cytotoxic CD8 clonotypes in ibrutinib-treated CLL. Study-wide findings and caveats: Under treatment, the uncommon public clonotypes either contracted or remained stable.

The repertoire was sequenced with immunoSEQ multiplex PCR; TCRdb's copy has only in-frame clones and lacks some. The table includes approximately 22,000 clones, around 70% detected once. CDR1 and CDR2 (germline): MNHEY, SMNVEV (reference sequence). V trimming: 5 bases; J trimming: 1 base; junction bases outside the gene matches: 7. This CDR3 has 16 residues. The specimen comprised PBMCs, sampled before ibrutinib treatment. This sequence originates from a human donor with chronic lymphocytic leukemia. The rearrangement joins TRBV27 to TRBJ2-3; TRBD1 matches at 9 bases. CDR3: CASSGLTGGGTDTQYF. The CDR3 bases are TGTGCCAGCAGTGGCCTGACAGGGGGTGGCACAGATACGCAGTATTTT.